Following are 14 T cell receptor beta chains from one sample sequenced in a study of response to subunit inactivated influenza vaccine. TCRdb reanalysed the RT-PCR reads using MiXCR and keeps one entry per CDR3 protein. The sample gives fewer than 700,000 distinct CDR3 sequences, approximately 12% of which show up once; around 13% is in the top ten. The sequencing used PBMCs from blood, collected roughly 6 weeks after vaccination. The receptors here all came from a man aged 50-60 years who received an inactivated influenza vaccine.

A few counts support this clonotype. CDR3 sequence reads: CASSPSGGAGGYSGELFF. CDR3 coding DNA: TGTGCCAGCAGCCCCTCAGGTGGGGCGGGGGGGTACAGCGGGGAGCTGTTTTTT. The rearrangement uses TRBV11-3 and TRBJ2-2, with 9 bases fitting TRBD2. CDR3 length equals 18 residues. Germline CDR1 and CDR2: SGHNT and YENEEA. Trimming took 5 bases from V and 7 from J; bases not matched to a gene: 17.

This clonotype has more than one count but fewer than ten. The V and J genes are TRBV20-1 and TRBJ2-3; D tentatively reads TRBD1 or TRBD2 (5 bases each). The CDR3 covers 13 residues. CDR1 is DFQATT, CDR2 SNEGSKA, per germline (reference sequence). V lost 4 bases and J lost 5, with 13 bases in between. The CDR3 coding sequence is TGCAGTGCTATTTCGGTTGGGGGAGATACGCAGTATTTT. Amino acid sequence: CSAISVGGDTQYF.

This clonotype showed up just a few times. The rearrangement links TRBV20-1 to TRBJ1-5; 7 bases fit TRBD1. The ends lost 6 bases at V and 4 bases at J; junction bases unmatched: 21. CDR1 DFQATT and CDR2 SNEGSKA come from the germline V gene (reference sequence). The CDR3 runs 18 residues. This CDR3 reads CSAIDLDRRGLRNQPQHF. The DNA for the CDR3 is TGCAGTGCCATCGATCTCGACAGAAGGGGGCTTAGAAATCAGCCCCAGCATTTT.

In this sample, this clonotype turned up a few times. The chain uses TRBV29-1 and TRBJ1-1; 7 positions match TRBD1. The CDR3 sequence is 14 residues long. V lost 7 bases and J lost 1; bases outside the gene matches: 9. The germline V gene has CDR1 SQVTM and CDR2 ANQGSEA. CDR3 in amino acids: CSAKTGFTNTEAFF. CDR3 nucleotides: TGCAGCGCTAAGACAGGGTTTACGAACACTGAAGCTTTCTTT.

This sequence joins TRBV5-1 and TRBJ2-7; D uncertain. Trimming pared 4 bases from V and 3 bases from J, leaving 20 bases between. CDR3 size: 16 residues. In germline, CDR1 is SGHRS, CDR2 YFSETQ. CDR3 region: CASSTGTAVDSYEQYF. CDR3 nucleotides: TGCGCCAGCAGCACCGGCACAGCCGTGGATAGCTACGAGCAGTACTTC. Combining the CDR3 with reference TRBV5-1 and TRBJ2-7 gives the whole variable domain KAGVTQTPRYLIKTRGQQVTLSCSPISGHRSVSWYQQTPGQGLQFLFEYFSETQRNKGNFPGRFSGRQFSNSRSEMNVSTLELGDSALYLCASSTGTAVDSYEQYFGPGTRLTVT.

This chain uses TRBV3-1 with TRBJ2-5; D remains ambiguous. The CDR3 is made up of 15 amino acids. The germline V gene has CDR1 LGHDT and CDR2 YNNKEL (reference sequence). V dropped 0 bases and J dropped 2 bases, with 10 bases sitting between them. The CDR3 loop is CASSQEALQQETQYF. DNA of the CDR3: TGTGCCAGCAGCCAAGAAGCCCTCCAGCAAGAGACCCAGTACTTC.

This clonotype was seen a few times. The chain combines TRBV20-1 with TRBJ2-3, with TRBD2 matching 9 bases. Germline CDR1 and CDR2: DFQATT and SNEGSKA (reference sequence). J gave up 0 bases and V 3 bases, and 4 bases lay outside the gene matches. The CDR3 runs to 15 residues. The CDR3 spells CSASGLAGSTDTQYF. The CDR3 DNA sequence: TGCAGTGCTAGTGGTCTAGCGGGGAGCACAGATACGCAGTATTTT.

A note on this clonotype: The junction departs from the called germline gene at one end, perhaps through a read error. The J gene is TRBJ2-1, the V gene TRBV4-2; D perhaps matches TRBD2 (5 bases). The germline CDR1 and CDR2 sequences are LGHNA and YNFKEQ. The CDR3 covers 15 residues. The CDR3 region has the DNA TGTGCCAGCAGCCAAGAGGCTAGCATCTACTATGAGCAGTTCTTC. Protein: CASSQEASIYYEQFF.

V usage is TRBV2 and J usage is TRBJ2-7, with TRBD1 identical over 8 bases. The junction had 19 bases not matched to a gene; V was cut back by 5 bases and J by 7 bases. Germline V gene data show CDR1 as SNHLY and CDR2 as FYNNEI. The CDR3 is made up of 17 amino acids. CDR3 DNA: TGTGCCAGCAGTCCCCAGTTGGGGACAGGTCCCGCTCGTGAGCAGTACTTC. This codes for CASSPQLGTGPAREQYF. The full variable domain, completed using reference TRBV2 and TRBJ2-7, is EPEVTQTPSHQVTQMGQEVILRCVPISNHLYFYWYRQILGQKVEFLVSFYNNEISEKSEIFDDQFSVERPDGSNFTLKIRSTKLEDSAMYFCASSPQLGTGPAREQYFGPGTRLTVT.

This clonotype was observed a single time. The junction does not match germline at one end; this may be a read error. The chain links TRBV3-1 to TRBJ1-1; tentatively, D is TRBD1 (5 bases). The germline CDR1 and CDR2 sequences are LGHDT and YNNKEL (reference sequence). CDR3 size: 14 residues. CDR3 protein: CASSPDRMNAEAFF. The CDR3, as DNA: TGTGCCAGCAGCCCTGACAGAATGAACGCTGAAGCTTTCTTT.

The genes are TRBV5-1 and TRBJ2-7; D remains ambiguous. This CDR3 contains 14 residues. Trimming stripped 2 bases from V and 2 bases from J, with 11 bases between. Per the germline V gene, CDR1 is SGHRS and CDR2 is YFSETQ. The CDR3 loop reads CASSFLGWTYEQYF. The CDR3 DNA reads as TGCGCCAGCAGCTTTCTGGGCTGGACCTACGAGCAGTACTTC.

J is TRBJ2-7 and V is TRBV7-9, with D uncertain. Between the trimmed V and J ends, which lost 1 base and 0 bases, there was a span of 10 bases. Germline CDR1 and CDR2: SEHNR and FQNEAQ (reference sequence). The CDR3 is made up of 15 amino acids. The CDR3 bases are TGTGCCAGCAGCTTAGATTGGCGGTTCTCCTACGAGCAGTACTTC. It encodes CASSLDWRFSYEQYF.

This chain's CDR3 is CASSPGLADQETQYF. In nucleotides, the CDR3 is TGTGCCAGCAGTCCCGGACTAGCGGACCAAGAGACCCAGTACTTC. The chain uses TRBV6-2 or TRBV6-3 and TRBJ2-5, with 10 bases aligning to TRBD2. CDR3 length: 15 amino acids. The germline gives CDR1 MNHEY, CDR2 SVGEGT. Trimming removed 5 bases from V and 0 bases from J; junction bases left unmatched: 3.

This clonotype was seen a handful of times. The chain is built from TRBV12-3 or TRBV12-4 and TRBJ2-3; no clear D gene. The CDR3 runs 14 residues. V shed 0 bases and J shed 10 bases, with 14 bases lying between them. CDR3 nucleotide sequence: TGTGCCAGCAGTTTAGCGCGACGGACCGCCGCGCAGTATTTT. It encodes CASSLARRTAAQYF.